These 17 T cell receptor beta chains share one sample of origin, sequenced in a study of OX40 agonist ivuxolimab in advanced cancers. The table came from immunoSEQ multiplex PCR; TCRdb's copy has only in-frame clones and leaves some out. The data contain about 5,100 clones, roughly two thirds of them seen just once; the ten biggest clones take up 72%. The sample was CD4+ or CD8+ T cells sorted from blood, taken in a trial of the OX40 agonist ivuxolimab. Every receptor here comes from an adult with an advanced solid tumor such as melanoma, head and neck, liver or kidney cancer.

V and J are TRBV4-3 and TRBJ2-1, with D possibly being TRBD1 (5 bases). The V and J ends lost 0 bases and 6 bases respectively, with 15 bases between them. This CDR3 spans 16 amino acids. The germline gives CDR1 LGHNA, CDR2 YSLEER. CDR3 region: CASSQDLQGRLNEQFF. CDR3 nucleotide sequence: TGCGCCAGCAGCCAAGATCTCCAGGGTCGGCTCAATGAGCAGTTCTTC.

This clone was seen more than once but under ten times. The chain uses TRBV19 and TRBJ2-1, with 10 bases aligning to TRBD2. Trimming took 5 bases from V and 4 from J; bases not matched to a gene: 5. The CDR3 is 15 amino acids. Germline assignment: CDR1 LNHDA and CDR2 SQIVND (reference sequence). The CDR3 region has the DNA TGTGCCAGTAGTGAAGGACTAGCGGTATACAATGAGCAGTTCTTC. Protein product: CASSEGLAVYNEQFF.

V gene TRBV7-9 combines with J gene TRBJ1-2, with TRBD1 matching over 7 bases. The CDR3 has 15 residues. After removal of 4 bases from V and 4 bases from J, the junction contained 9 bases not matched to a gene. Germline-derived CDR1 and CDR2 are SEHNR and FQNEAQ (reference sequence). The CDR3 reads CASSSGQALSYGYTF. The CDR3 DNA sequence: TGTGCCAGCAGCTCAGGACAGGCTCTTTCCTATGGCTACACCTTC.

The V call is TRBV20-1, the J call TRBJ1-2; 8 bases match TRBD1. With 6 bases clipped from V and 10 bases from J, the junction kept 7 bases outside the gene matches. The CDR3 totals 11 residues. CDR1 DFQATT and CDR2 SNEGSKA come from the germline V gene (reference sequence). DNA of the CDR3: TGCAGTGCCCGGACAGGGATAGTCTACACCTTC. This sequence encodes CSARTGIVYTF.

The chain carries TRBV19 and TRBJ1-1; D may be TRBD1 (5 bases). Germline V lookup: CDR1 LNHDA, CDR2 SQIVND (reference sequence). The ends were cut back, 1 base at V and 6 bases at J, with 18 bases in the middle. This CDR3 contains 16 residues. The CDR3 region is CASSIGGVRGKAEAFF. In nucleotides, the CDR3 is TGTGCCAGTAGTATAGGAGGGGTACGGGGGAAAGCTGAAGCTTTCTTT.

V gene TRBV19 combines with J gene TRBJ1-4; D call uncertain. There are 12 residues in the CDR3. The V end was cut by 10 bases, the J end by 1 base, with 7 bases between. The germline gives CDR1 LNHDA, CDR2 SQIVND (reference sequence). CDR3 nucleotide sequence: TGTGCCACCACCCAAACTAATGAAAAACTGTTTTTT. Protein: CATTQTNEKLFF.

The rearrangement joins TRBV7-9 to TRBJ1-6; D ambiguous. Germline loops: CDR1 SEHNR, CDR2 FQNEAQ (reference sequence). V lost 1 base and J lost 10, with 11 bases in between. The CDR3 length is 14 residues. The CDR3 nucleotides are TGTGCCAGCAGCTTAGACTCCATGGGGTCACCCCTCCACTTT. Translating gives CASSLDSMGSPLHF.

This clone was found a few times. V and J are TRBV5-1 and TRBJ2-7; 8 nucleotides align to TRBD1. Germline V gene lookup returns CDR1 SGHRS and CDR2 YFSETQ. The ends lost 4 bases at V and 0 bases at J; junction bases unmatched: 6. The CDR3 spans 15 residues. The CDR3 nucleotides are TGCGCCAGCAGCGATCGACAGGGGAGCTCCTACGAGCAGTACTTC. Residues: CASSDRQGSSYEQYF.

This clone was detected only a few times. This chain connects TRBV6-1 to TRBJ1-1; D unresolved. This CDR3 is 12 amino acids long. The V end was cut by 6 bases, the J end by 6 bases, with 11 bases between. Per germline, CDR1 MNHNS and CDR2 SASEGT. The CDR3 DNA reads TGTGCCAGCAGCGGAGACACGGCTGAAGCTTTCTTT. The encoded protein is CASSGDTAEAFF.

This chain uses TRBV6-1 with TRBJ1-5; no clear D gene. Between the trimmed V and J ends, which lost 1 base and 1 base, there was a span of 5 bases. Germline CDR1 MNHNS, CDR2 SASEGT. The CDR3 runs to 14 residues. The CDR3, as DNA: TGTGCCAGCAGTGAAGGCGACAGCAATCAGCCCCAGCATTTT. This translates into CASSEGDSNQPQHF.

This chain links TRBV9 with TRBJ2-3; D unclear. This CDR3 has 12 residues. The germline V gene has CDR1 SGDLS and CDR2 YYNGEE. The V gene lost 2 bases and the J gene lost 4 bases, with 5 bases spanning the gap. CDR3 sequence: CASSVRADTQYF. The CDR3 bases are TGTGCCAGCAGCGTCAGAGCAGATACGCAGTATTTT.

The chain links TRBV7-9 to TRBJ2-2; D may be TRBD2 (5 bases). CDR1 and CDR2 from the germline V gene are SEHNR and FQNEAQ (reference sequence). This CDR3 comprises 16 residues. V was cut by 5 bases and J by 2 bases, with 15 bases left in between. As DNA, the CDR3 is TGTGCCAGCAGCCTGAGGACGGGGATTAACACCGGGGAGCTGTTTTTT. Translation gives CASSLRTGINTGELFF.

The chain employs TRBV4-2 and TRBJ1-5, with D unclear. The CDR3 loop spans 17 amino acids. CDR1 is LGHNA, CDR2 YNFKEQ, per germline. V lost 0 bases to trimming and J lost 2 bases, with 14 bases between them. CDR3 DNA sequence: TGTGCCAGCAGCCAAGACGGAGGAGGTCTGGGCAATCAGCCCCAGCATTTT. This codes for CASSQDGGGLGNQPQHF.

This clone appeared once. The V call is TRBV9, the J call TRBJ2-3, with 12 nucleotides matching TRBD2. The CDR3 length is 15 residues. The V segment lost 4 bases and the J segment 2 bases; nucleotides outside the gene matches: 2. The germline V gene encodes CDR1 SGDLS and CDR2 YYNGEE. CDR3 sequence reads: CASSLAGGDTDTQYF. The CDR3 DNA sequence: TGTGCCAGCAGCCTAGCGGGGGGGGACACAGATACGCAGTATTTT.

This chain uses TRBV28 with TRBJ1-2, with 8 bases that match TRBD1. V trimming: 5 bases; J trimming: 3 bases; junction bases outside the gene matches: 2. The CDR3 sequence is 13 residues long. From germline, CDR1 is MDHEN and CDR2 SYDVKM. The CDR3 sequence is CASSHRGDYGYTF. The CDR3, as DNA: TGTGCCAGCAGTCACAGGGGGGACTATGGCTACACCTTC.

This chain's CDR3 is CASSDPPGPELDTQYF. CDR3 in DNA: TGTGCCAGCAGCGACCCTCCGGGCCCCGAATTAGATACGCAGTATTTT. The V call is TRBV9, the J call TRBJ2-3; no definite D call. The CDR3 has 16 amino acids. CDR1 and CDR2 (germline): SGDLS, YYNGEE. The V gene lost 3 bases and the J gene lost 5 bases, with 19 bases spanning the gap.

This sequence joins TRBV5-1 and TRBJ2-5; no clear D gene. Germline lookup yields CDR1 SGHRS and CDR2 YFSETQ. CDR3 length: 14 residues. Trimming stripped 0 bases from V and 3 bases from J, with 9 bases between. The chain's CDR3 is CASSLAGAKETQYF. The DNA of the CDR3 is TGCGCCAGCAGCTTGGCCGGCGCAAAAGAGACCCAGTACTTC.